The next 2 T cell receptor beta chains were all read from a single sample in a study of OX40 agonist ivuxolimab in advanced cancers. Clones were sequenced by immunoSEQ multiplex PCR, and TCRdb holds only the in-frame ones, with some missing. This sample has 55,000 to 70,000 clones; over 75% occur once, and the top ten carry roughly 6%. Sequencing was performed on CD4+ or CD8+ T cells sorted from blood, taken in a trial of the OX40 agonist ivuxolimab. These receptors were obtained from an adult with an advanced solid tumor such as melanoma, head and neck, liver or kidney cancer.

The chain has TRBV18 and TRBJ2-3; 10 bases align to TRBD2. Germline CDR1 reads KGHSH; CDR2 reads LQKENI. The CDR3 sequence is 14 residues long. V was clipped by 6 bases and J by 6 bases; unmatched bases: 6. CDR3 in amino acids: CASSPGTSADTQYF. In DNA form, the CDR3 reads TGTGCCAGCTCCCCCGGGACTAGCGCCGATACGCAGTATTTT.

The CDR3 DNA reads TGCGCCAGCAGCCCCCGGACTAGCGGCCCCACAGATACGCAGTATTTT. Translation: CASSPRTSGPTDTQYF. The V call is TRBV5-1, the J call TRBJ2-3, with 10 bases that match TRBD2. V was pared by 4 bases and J by 2 bases, with 7 bases of the junction left unmatched. The CDR3 is 16 amino acids. Germline V CDR1 and CDR2: SGHRS, YFSETQ.